This paragraph reports one T cell receptor beta chain. Its antigen is not identified. The sample comes from a study of cytomegalovirus exposure and HLA in healthy donors. Germline V lookup: CDR1 MGHRA, CDR2 YSYEKL. The CDR3 runs to 15 residues. Trimming removed 4 bases from V and 1 base from J, with 13 bases in between. The PCR ran on 60 Vbeta and 13 Jbeta primers. The table came from immunoSEQ multiplex PCR; TCRdb's copy has only in-frame clones and leaves some out. This table has roughly 200,000 clones, approximately 80% appearing once. Study results and limitations: Some V segments (TRBV6-2 and TRBV6-3 among them) were excluded as indistinguishable. TCR beta sequences reportedly predicted most subjects' HLA-A and HLA-B alleles accurately. Other equally common chains were less clonally expanded than HLA-associated TCR beta chains, a later analysis showed.

J is TRBJ1-1 and V is TRBV4-1; no reliable D call. This TCR was recovered from a boy aged 5-17 years in good health and CMV-seronegative. Material: PBMCs. The CDR3 DNA reads as TGCGCCAGCAGCCTCTACGAGCAAGCGAACACTGAAGCTTTCTTT. This translates into CASSLYEQANTEAFF.